Sequencing of this TCR beta chain was carried out in a study of T-cell reconstitution after alpha-beta-depleted transplantation in children. Comment on this clonotype: What it recognizes is unknown.

General observations from the study: Fresh T-cell production supplied most of the T-cell counts and diversity seen one year after transplant. Where alpha-beta T cells came from about two months after transplant was reportedly several hundred expanded graft clones. At day 60, the high TCRbeta diversity found in some patients originated from recipient T cells and thymic progenitors that had survived.

Construction of the TCRbeta library involved unique molecular identifiers. Using its own MiXCR run on the PCR reads, TCRdb lists one record per CDR3 protein. The sample gives about 870,000 distinct CDR3 sequences, roughly 15% of which show up once; approximately 4.5% is in the top ten. The V segment lost 0 bases and the J segment 7 bases; nucleotides outside the gene matches: 13. CDR3 length equals 17 residues. CDR1 is MNHEY, CDR2 SVGAGI, per germline. The receptor was derived from a male patient aged 10-17 years who had a stem cell transplant for acute lymphoblastic leukemia, so the T cells may come from the graft donor. The source was PBMCs, mostly from graft donor cells, collected 360 days after TCRalphabeta/CD19-depleted stem cell transplant. The chain links TRBV6-5 to TRBJ2-7; 9 bases match TRBD1. The CDR3 sequence: CASSYSGDRVLAWEQYF. CDR3 in DNA: TGTGCCAGCAGTTACTCGGGGGACAGGGTATTGGCGTGGGAGCAGTACTTC.